This is a list of T cell receptor beta chains from one sample in a study of T-cell memory formation after mild COVID-19. MiXCR was run by TCRdb on the 5' RACE reads, yielding one entry per CDR3 protein. Here the sample spans about 180,000 distinct CDR3 sequences, approximately 17% being singletons. Sequenced material: PBMCs or a T cell subset sorted from them (not recorded which). The origin of the receptors is a man aged 18-30 years who had mild COVID-19 (a few samples of this study predate the infection). Cell type and time point are not known. Both conserved end residues are part of each CDR3. D genes are given only for firm matches. Clone size is stated in some rows and not others, as once, few, many or a class when expanded.

abundance: NA; v_gene: TRBV7-2; d_gene: NA; j_gene: TRBJ1-6; CDR3aa: CASSLLGYNSPLHF; CDR3nt: TGTGCCAGCAGCTTGCTAGGGTATAATTCACCCCTCCACTTT
abundance: NA; v_gene: TRBV15; d_gene: NA; j_gene: TRBJ1-4; CDR3aa: CATSSRGGGEKLFF; CDR3nt: TGTGCCACCAGCTCCCGGGGGGGGGGTGAAAAACTGTTTTTT
abundance: few; v_gene: TRBV3-1; d_gene: TRBD1; j_gene: TRBJ2-3; CDR3aa: CASSSDRETDTQYF; CDR3nt: TGTGCCAGCAGTTCGGACAGGGAGACAGATACGCAGTATTTT
abundance: NA; v_gene: TRBV7-9; d_gene: NA; j_gene: TRBJ2-2; CDR3aa: CASSLRSGGNTGELFF; CDR3nt: TGTGCCAGCAGCTTAAGGTCCGGGGGGAACACCGGGGAGCTGTTTTTT
abundance: few; v_gene: TRBV6-5; d_gene: NA; j_gene: TRBJ2-7; CDR3aa: CASSTPPDEQYF; CDR3nt: TGTGCCAGCAGTACCCCCCCAGATGAGCAGTACTTC
abundance: NA; v_gene: TRBV2; d_gene: NA; j_gene: TRBJ2-7; CDR3aa: CASRAGMNNEQYF; CDR3nt: TGTGCCAGCAGGGCCGGGATGAACAACGAGCAGTACTTC
abundance: NA; v_gene: TRBV5-6; d_gene: TRBD1; j_gene: TRBJ2-3; CDR3aa: CASRETGADTQYF; CDR3nt: TGTGCCAGCAGAGAGACAGGGGCAGATACGCAGTATTTT
abundance: few; v_gene: TRBV6-2/TRBV6-3; d_gene: NA; j_gene: TRBJ2-5; CDR3aa: CASANREETQYF; CDR3nt: TGTGCCAGTGCCAACCGGGAAGAGACCCAGTACTTC
abundance: NA; v_gene: TRBV6-5; d_gene: NA; j_gene: TRBJ1-6; CDR3aa: CASSKLGGANSPLHF; CDR3nt: TGTGCCAGCAGTAAGCTTGGAGGGGCTAATTCACCCCTCCACTTT
abundance: NA; v_gene: TRBV7-2; d_gene: NA; j_gene: TRBJ1-1; CDR3aa: CASRFSQGNTEAFF; CDR3nt: TGTGCCAGCAGATTTAGCCAGGGGAACACTGAAGCTTTCTTT
abundance: few; v_gene: TRBV29-1; d_gene: NA; j_gene: TRBJ2-6; CDR3aa: CSVEDRYGANVLTF; CDR3nt: TGCAGCGTTGAAGATAGGTATGGGGCCAACGTCCTGACTTTC
abundance: NA; v_gene: TRBV20-1; d_gene: TRBD1; j_gene: TRBJ1-5; CDR3aa: CSARSAQGANQPQHF; CDR3nt: TGCAGTGCTAGATCGGCGCAGGGGGCAAATCAGCCCCAGCATTTT
abundance: many; v_gene: TRBV20-1; d_gene: NA; j_gene: TRBJ1-3; CDR3aa: CSARQGGNTIYF; CDR3nt: TGCAGTGCTAGACAGGGGGGAAACACCATATATTTT
abundance: NA; v_gene: TRBV11-2; d_gene: NA; j_gene: TRBJ1-2; CDR3aa: CASSTRQGRDGYTF; CDR3nt: TGTGCCAGCAGCACCCGGCAGGGAAGAGATGGCTACACCTTC
abundance: few; v_gene: TRBV3-1; d_gene: NA; j_gene: TRBJ2-2; CDR3aa: CASSHRGTLGRGGELFF; CDR3nt: TGTGCCAGCAGCCACCGGGGAACCCTCGGACGAGGGGGGGAGCTGTTTTTT
abundance: few; v_gene: TRBV20-1; d_gene: NA; j_gene: TRBJ2-2; CDR3aa: CSAVFGGTGELFF; CDR3nt: TGCAGTGCTGTATTCGGGGGTACCGGGGAGCTGTTTTTT
abundance: many; v_gene: TRBV28; d_gene: NA; j_gene: TRBJ1-5; CDR3aa: CASSFTNQPQHF; CDR3nt: TGTGCCAGCAGTTTTACGAATCAGCCCCAGCATTTT
abundance: NA; v_gene: TRBV5-1; d_gene: TRBD1; j_gene: TRBJ1-4; CDR3aa: CATSPGTDDEKLFF; CDR3nt: TGCGCCACCAGTCCGGGGACAGATGATGAAAAACTGTTTTTT
abundance: NA; v_gene: TRBV4-2; d_gene: NA; j_gene: TRBJ1-1; CDR3aa: CASSQDREAFF; CDR3nt: TGTGCCAGCAGCCAAGATCGTGAAGCTTTCTTT
abundance: few; v_gene: TRBV27; d_gene: NA; j_gene: TRBJ2-2; CDR3aa: CASSSTGGTGELFF; CDR3nt: TGTGCCAGCAGTTCTACCGGTGGCACCGGGGAGCTGTTTTTT
abundance: NA; v_gene: TRBV20-1; d_gene: TRBD2; j_gene: TRBJ2-1; CDR3aa: CSARDRRGWQFF; CDR3nt: TGCAGTGCTAGAGATCGGCGGGGGTGGCAATTCTTC
abundance: NA; v_gene: TRBV24-1; d_gene: NA; j_gene: TRBJ1-2; CDR3aa: CATSEANNYGYTF; CDR3nt: TGTGCCACCAGTGAAGCAAATAACTATGGCTACACCTTC
abundance: few; v_gene: TRBV10-3; d_gene: NA; j_gene: TRBJ1-2; CDR3aa: CAISDQGYGYTF; CDR3nt: TGTGCCATCAGTGACCAGGGCTATGGCTACACCTTC
abundance: NA; v_gene: TRBV7-2; d_gene: NA; j_gene: TRBJ2-6; CDR3aa: CASSLTPPGANVLTF; CDR3nt: TGTGCCAGCAGCTTAACCCCCCCAGGGGCCAACGTCCTGACTTTC